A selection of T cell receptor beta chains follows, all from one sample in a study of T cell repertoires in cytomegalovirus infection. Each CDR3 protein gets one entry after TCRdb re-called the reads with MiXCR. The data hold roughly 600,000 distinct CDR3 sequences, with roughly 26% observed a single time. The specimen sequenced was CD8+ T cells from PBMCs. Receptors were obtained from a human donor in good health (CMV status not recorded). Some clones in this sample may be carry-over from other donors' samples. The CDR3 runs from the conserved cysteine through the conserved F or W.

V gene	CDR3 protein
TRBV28	CASSERGGYNEQFF
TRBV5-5	CASSPQGSGELFF
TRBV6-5	CVTGTSGVGDTQYF
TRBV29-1	CSVAGGKRYNEQFF
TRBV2	CASSEEGQPGKGYTF
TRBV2	CASSEGGGGGETQYF
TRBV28	CASSRDSQYDNEQFF
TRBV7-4	CASRSIAAEQFF
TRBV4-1	CASSQDGGGNEQFF
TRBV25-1	CASSEIMGVDNEKLFF
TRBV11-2	CASSLNLLAGGPLQETQYF
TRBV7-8	CASSLVEKPNTDTQYF
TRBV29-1	CSVDHWGTGYIQETRYF
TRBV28	CASSLGEMGTDTQYF
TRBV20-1	CSARDREAANEQFF
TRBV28	CASSLSAGRETQYF
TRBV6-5	CASRSQGKEAKNIQYF
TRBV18	CASSLAGGSQETQYF
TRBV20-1	CSARDPGLNTGELFF
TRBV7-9	CASSSPFPNEQFF
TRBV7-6	CASTSLAGGTWGEQYF
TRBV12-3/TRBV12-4	CASSLSGLQSNQPQHF
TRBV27	CASSPAWEEQFF
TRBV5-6	CASSFYGTSIVDSIQYF
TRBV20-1	CSAKRQGRVDEQFF
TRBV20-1	CSAFLAGDARETQYF
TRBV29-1	CSAHRGGENTEAFF
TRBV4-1	CASSQEGPDPQFF
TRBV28	CASSLLLTSPGELFF
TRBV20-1	CSARARLDVGVNTEAFF
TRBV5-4	CASSSVGTEYEQYF
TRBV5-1	CASSLEGFRVYGYTF
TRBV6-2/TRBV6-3	CASSYRQSDGELFF
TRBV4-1	CASSPGISSGNTIYF
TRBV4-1	CASSPSGQGAYEQYF
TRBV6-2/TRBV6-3	CASSRLAGGNEQFF
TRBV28	CASRDWSNQPQHF
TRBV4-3	CASSQVLGQRNQPQHF
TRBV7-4	CASSSTSGQTGANVPTF
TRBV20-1	CSAQDRGDIYGYTF
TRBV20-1	CSARLRVTTNEKLFF
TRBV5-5	CATAKTGGVTGELFF
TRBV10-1	CASAPGLALGLDGDEQFF
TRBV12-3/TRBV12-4	CASLGAGLSSSTDTQYF
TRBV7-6	CASSSLSQGPNTGELFF
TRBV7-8	CASSERTGGAMDEQFF
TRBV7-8	CASSFLGDTDTQYF